The 2 T cell receptor beta chains reported below all come from one sample, sequenced in a study of blood T cell repertoires in COVID-19 (dated by TCRdb to about 2020). Preparation of the library involved the immunoSEQ multiplex PCR assay. Sourced from immuneACCESS, this table was stored by TCRdb with only in-frame sequences that have V and J called. A share of the clones is absent; for the studies checked, an unresolved V gene accounts for under half, and the remainder has no known explanation. This sample is represented by 25,000 to 30,000 clones; about 89% of them were singletons. The ten largest make up about 4.9% of the sample. Sample: peripheral blood. These receptors came from a man aged 70-80 years with active COVID-19.

The chain employs TRBV5-1 and TRBJ2-1, with 8 bases that match TRBD2. V was pared by 4 bases and J by 6 bases, with 12 bases of the junction left unmatched. This CDR3 spans 16 amino acids. Germline CDR1 and CDR2: SGHRS and YFSETQ. The CDR3 DNA sequence: TGCGCCAGCAGCCTAACCCCAGCGGGGGAGGGCAATGAGCAGTTCTTC. Translating gives CASSLTPAGEGNEQFF.

The chain links TRBV7-2 to TRBJ1-3; D uncertain. The CDR3 consists of 13 residues. The germline V and J ends were trimmed by 2 bases and 3 bases, with 5 bases remaining between them. The germline gives CDR1 SGHTA, CDR2 FQGNSA. The CDR3 DNA is TGTGCCAGCAGCTTAATGTATGGAAACACCATATATTTT. Amino acids: CASSLMYGNTIYF.